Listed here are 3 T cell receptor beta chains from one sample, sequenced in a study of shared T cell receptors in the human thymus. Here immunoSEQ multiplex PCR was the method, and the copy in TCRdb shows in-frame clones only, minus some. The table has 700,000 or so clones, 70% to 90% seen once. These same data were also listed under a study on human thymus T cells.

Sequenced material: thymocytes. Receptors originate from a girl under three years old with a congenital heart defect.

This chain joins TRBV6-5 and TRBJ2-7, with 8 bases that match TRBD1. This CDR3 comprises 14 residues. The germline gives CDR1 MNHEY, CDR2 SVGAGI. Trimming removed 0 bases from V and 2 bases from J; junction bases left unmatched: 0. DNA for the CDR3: TGTGCCAGCAGTTACTCACAGGGGGCCTACGAGCAGTACTTC. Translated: CASSYSQGAYEQYF.

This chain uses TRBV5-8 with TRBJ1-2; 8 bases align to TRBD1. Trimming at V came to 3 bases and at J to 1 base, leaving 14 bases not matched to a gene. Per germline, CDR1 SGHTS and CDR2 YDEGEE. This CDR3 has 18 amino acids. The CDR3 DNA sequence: TGTGCCAGCAGCTCCCACCGGCAGGGGGCTACTCTTAACTATGGCTACACCTTC. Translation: CASSSHRQGATLNYGYTF.

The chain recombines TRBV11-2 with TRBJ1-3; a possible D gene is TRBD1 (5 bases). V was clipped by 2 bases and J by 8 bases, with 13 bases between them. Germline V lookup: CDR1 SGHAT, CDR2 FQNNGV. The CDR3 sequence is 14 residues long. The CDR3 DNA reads TGTGCCAGCAGCTTACGTCGATTAGGGGACACCATATATTTT. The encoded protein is CASSLRRLGDTIYF.